This T cell receptor (beta chain) is drawn from a study of OX40 agonist ivuxolimab in advanced cancers. Study overall: A male proportion of 82.7% was recorded, with mean age approximately 57 years and range 23 to 79. Study results and caveats: On average, CD8+ T cells showed a greater number of expanded clones than CD4+.

People who had autoimmune disease history or systemic immunosuppression were excluded. The repertoire was sequenced with immunoSEQ multiplex PCR; TCRdb's copy has only in-frame clones and lacks some. The profile shows about 90,000 clones, around 90% of them singletons. Comments on this clone: Its antigen is as yet unknown.

CDR1 is MNHEY and CDR2 is SVGAGI in the germline V gene. The CDR3 covers 16 residues. Trimming cost V 2 bases and J 0 bases, with 11 bases left between them. Sequenced here: CD4+ or CD8+ T cells sorted from blood, sampled in a trial of the OX40 agonist ivuxolimab. The source is an adult with an advanced solid tumor such as melanoma, head and neck, liver or kidney cancer. J is TRBJ1-3 and V is TRBV6-5; D is unclear. CDR3 residues: CASSYTPGSSGNTIYF. The CDR3 nucleotides read TGTGCCAGCAGTTACACTCCAGGAAGCTCTGGAAACACCATATATTTT.